The clone carrying this T cell receptor (beta chain) was detected only a few times. Antigen specificity is unknown. The sample originates from a study of T cells after yellow fever vaccination. Study-level results: The secondary response was weaker but peaked faster, day 5 versus 15. Repertoires obtained by FACS sorting could include abundant clonotypes that entered as contaminants from the bulk population.

This CDR3 region has 18 residues. Germline trimming cut 5 bases from V and 6 bases from J; bases unmatched to any gene: 20. Germline V gene lookup returns CDR1 MNHEY and CDR2 SMNVEV (reference sequence). Using its own MiXCR run on the 5' RACE reads, TCRdb lists one record per CDR3 protein. The sample includes around 200,000 distinct CDR3 sequences, approximately 11% of them seen just once. The rearrangement uses TRBV27 and TRBJ2-7; TRBD1 matches at 9 bases. Sequencing was performed on CD8+ T cells sorted from PBMCs, taken 15 days after the yellow fever booster vaccination. This clonotype was sampled from a man aged 18 to 29 who received the YFV17D yellow fever vaccine. The CDR3 nucleotides read TGTGCCAGCAGTCCCGGGACAGGGTTTAGCGCTTTTTCTGCCGAGCAGTACTTC. Its protein is CASSPGTGFSAFSAEQYF.